The next 20 T cell receptor beta chains were all read from a single sample in a study of blood T cells in healthy people across ages. The second PCR ran roughly 6 to 11 cycles with a sample-barcoded 5' primer and J-beta primers. TCRdb analysed the 5' RACE reads with MiXCR anew, one entry per CDR3 protein. The sample has 700,000 to 950,000 distinct CDR3 sequences, 35% to 45% seen once. The sample consisted of blood. The receptor set was obtained from a woman in her sixties or seventies in good health.

About this clonotype: Possible read error: a much larger clone is one base away. The chain couples TRBV9 to TRBJ2-7; D could derive from TRBD1 or TRBD2 (6 bases each). The CDR3 loop spans 16 amino acids. Germline assignment: CDR1 SGDLS and CDR2 YYNGEE. The CDR3 DNA follows: TGTGCCTGCAGCATCGGGGGCGCCGAGGCAACCTACGAGCAGTACTTC. Translation: CACSIGGAEATYEQYF.

CDR3 protein: CASTNWDGYTF. CDR3 nucleotides: TGTGCCAGCACAAATTGGGATGGCTACACCTTC. This chain joins TRBV12-3 or TRBV12-4 and TRBJ1-2; D unclear. V shed 7 bases and J shed 6 bases, with 9 bases lying between them. This CDR3 has 11 amino acids.

This clonotype appeared a few times. The gene calls are TRBV12-3 or TRBV12-4 and TRBJ2-2; D remains unclear. The CDR3 has 16 amino acids. Trimming removed 1 base from V and 3 bases from J, with 12 bases in between. CDR3 nucleotide sequence: TGTGCCAGCAGTTTAGTTCGCTCTACCGACACCGGGGAGCTGTTTTTT. This encodes CASSLVRSTDTGELFF.

The sample holds a few counts of this clonotype. The chain carries TRBV11-2 and TRBJ2-5; 15 bases agree with TRBD2. Trimming took 2 bases from V and 0 from J; bases not matched to a gene: 13. The germline V gene has CDR1 SGHAT and CDR2 FQNNGV. This CDR3 is 21 amino acids long. In DNA, the CDR3 is TGTGCCAGCAGCTTATTTAGTATGGGACTAGCGGGGGGCGCGTACCAAGAGACCCAGTACTTC. Its protein product is CASSLFSMGLAGGAYQETQYF. The whole variable domain, remainder taken from reference TRBV11-2 and TRBJ2-5, is EAGVAQSPRYKIIEKRQSVAFWCNPISGHATLYWYQQILGQGPKLLIQFQNNGVVDDSQLPKDRFSAERLKGVDSTLKIQPAKLEDSAVYLCASSLFSMGLAGGAYQETQYFGPGTRLLVL.

Regarding this clonotype: Compared with germline, one end of the junction differs, possibly owing to a read error. This chain links TRBV7-7 with TRBJ2-1; 11 nucleotides line up with TRBD2. The germline CDR1 and CDR2 sequences are SSHAT and FNYEAQ (reference sequence). The CDR3 has 16 residues. This CDR3 reads CASSLSGTSGYNEQFF. Written as DNA, the CDR3 is TGTGCTAGCAGCTTAAGTGGGACTAGCGGCTACAATGAGCAGTTCTTC. Full variable domain (rest looked up from reference TRBV7-7 and TRBJ2-1): GAGVSQSPRYKVTKRGQDVTLRCDPISSHATLYWYQQALGQGPEFLTYFNYEAQPDKSGLPSDRFSAERPEGSISTLTIQRTEQRDSAMYRCASSLSGTSGYNEQFFGPGTRLTVL.

This clonotype was seen a handful of times. This chain connects TRBV20-1 to TRBJ2-5; 9 bases line up with TRBD2. Germline lookup yields CDR1 DFQATT and CDR2 SNEGSKA (reference sequence). V lost 2 bases and J lost 5; bases outside the gene matches: 9. CDR3 length equals 15 residues. The CDR3 sequence: CSARPYSGGRETQYF. CDR3 sequence (DNA): TGCAGTGCTAGACCTTATAGCGGGGGCCGTGAGACCCAGTACTTC.

This clonotype was seen ten or more times. The V and J genes are TRBV10-3 and TRBJ2-7; 13 positions agree with TRBD2. Germline loops: CDR1 ENHRY, CDR2 SYGVKD. V shed 5 bases, J shed 6 bases, and the junction held 7 bases outside the gene matches. This CDR3 has 15 amino acids. CDR3 DNA: TGTGCCATCAGTAGGGGACTAGCGGGATCAGGCGAGCAGTACTTC. This translates into CAISRGLAGSGEQYF.

V is TRBV20-1 and J is TRBJ2-7; D is possibly TRBD2 (5 bases). CDR1 and CDR2 (germline): DFQATT, SNEGSKA (reference sequence). Trimming stripped 3 bases from V and 4 bases from J, with 13 bases between. This CDR3 comprises 13 residues. The CDR3 DNA reads as TGCAGTGCTAGGAGGGCAGTTCTTTACGAGCAGTACTTC. Its translation is CSARRAVLYEQYF.

This clonotype was observed a single time. The chain recombines TRBV6-5 with TRBJ2-7; either TRBD1 or TRBD2 may supply D (5 bases each). The DNA matches TRBJ2-5 better at its end, which makes the J call doubtful. Germline lookup yields CDR1 MNHEY and CDR2 SVGAGI. The CDR3 loop spans 17 amino acids. In nucleotides, the CDR3 is TGTGCCAGCAGTTACGGGGGTGGGAAAAGGACGGGAGAGACCCAGTACTTC. Its translation is CASSYGGGKRTGETQYF.

Many counts were recorded for this clonotype. The chain combines TRBV6-5 with TRBJ2-4; 8 bases match TRBD1. Germline CDR1 is MNHEY and CDR2 is SVGAGI. The CDR3 extends over 16 amino acids. Unmatched junction bases numbered 17, after V lost 4 bases and J lost 12 bases. The CDR3 here is CASSSGTGDPLWPQYF. As DNA, the CDR3 is TGTGCCAGCAGTTCCGGGACAGGAGACCCTCTTTGGCCTCAGTACTTC.

This clonotype occurred once. This rearrangement joins TRBV6-2 or TRBV6-3 to TRBJ2-2; D may be TRBD1 (5 bases). Per germline, CDR1 MNHEY and CDR2 SVGEGT. The V gene lost 8 bases and the J gene lost 0 bases, with 13 bases spanning the gap. This CDR3 comprises 15 residues. The CDR3 DNA follows: TGTGCCAGCCTTGGGGCGGCCGCGAACACCGGGGAGCTGTTTTTT. It codes for CASLGAAANTGELFF.

CDR3 residues: CASSQEGLAGELAKNIQFF. CDR3 nucleotide sequence: TGCGCCAGCAGCCAAGAGGGGCTAGCGGGGGAGCTAGCCAAAAACATTCAGTTCTTC. This chain uses TRBV4-1 with TRBJ2-4; 10 nucleotides align to TRBD2. The end of the DNA is better explained by TRBJ2-1, so the J call may be wrong. Germline V lookup: CDR1 MGHRA, CDR2 YSYEKL. This CDR3 contains 19 residues.

This clonotype was observed a handful of times. CDR3 loop: CASSLGKLPKLAGDTQYF. The CDR3 DNA reads as TGTGCCAGCAGCTTAGGTAAACTACCTAAGCTAGCAGGAGATACGCAGTATTTT. This chain uses TRBV11-2 with TRBJ2-3, with D tentatively TRBD2 (5 bases). Trimming took 1 base from V and 5 from J, leaving 22 bases between them. CDR3 length: 18 amino acids. Looked up from germline, CDR1 is SGHAT and CDR2 is FQNNGV.

In DNA form, the CDR3 reads TGTGCCAGCCGACAGGGGGTCGAATCACCCCTCCACTTT. Translating it yields CASRQGVESPLHF. The rearrangement uses TRBV7-3 and TRBJ1-6; 9 bases map to TRBD1. The CDR3 covers 13 residues. Germline-derived CDR1 and CDR2 are SGHTA and FQGTGA. V lost 8 bases, J lost 10 bases, and 6 bases stayed unmatched.

The chain carries TRBV2 and TRBJ2-4; D call uncertain. V was clipped by 7 bases and J by 0 bases, with 13 bases between them. Germline-derived CDR1 and CDR2 are SNHLY and FYNNEI. The CDR3 spans 15 residues. As DNA, the CDR3 is TGTGCCAGCACCTTCGGACGGACAGCCAAAAACATTCAGTACTTC. Encoded protein: CASTFGRTAKNIQYF. Based on the CDR3 plus reference TRBV2 and TRBJ2-4, the full variable domain is EPEVTQTPSHQVTQMGQEVILRCVPISNHLYFYWYRQILGQKVEFLVSFYNNEISEKSEIFDDQFSVERPDGSNFTLKIRSTKLEDSAMYFCASTFGRTAKNIQYFGAGTRLSVL.

This clonotype was counted a few times. A clone one base away is much larger, so this may be a read error. This chain joins TRBV6-6 and TRBJ1-4; a possible D gene is TRBD1 (5 bases). The V end lost 6 bases, the J end lost 8 bases, and 16 bases lay between the germline ends. The CDR3 has 14 amino acids. Germline assignment: CDR1 MNHNY and CDR2 SVGAGI (reference sequence). CDR3 sequence reads: CASRTGTGREKLFF. The CDR3 bases are TGTGCCAGCAGGACCGGGACCGGAAGGGAAAAACTGTTTTTT.

This clonotype was detected ten times or more. J is TRBJ2-7 and V is TRBV28; 8 nucleotides match TRBD1. CDR3 length: 15 residues. Losses at the gene ends were 5 bases for V and 2 bases for J; bases not matched to a gene: 8. The germline V gene encodes CDR1 MDHEN and CDR2 SYDVKM. The CDR3 region has the DNA TGTGCCAGCAGTACCCCGACAGGGGCCCCCTACGAGCAGTACTTC. The encoded protein is CASSTPTGAPYEQYF.

This clonotype was recorded a few times. This sequence joins TRBV28 and TRBJ2-1, with TRBD2 matching over 7 bases. CDR3 length equals 11 residues. Germline CDR1 and CDR2: MDHEN and SYDVKM. The V segment lost 7 bases and the J segment 9 bases; nucleotides outside the gene matches: 3. The CDR3 coding sequence is TGTGCCAGCACGGCGGGAGTTGAGCAGTTCTTC. Translated, it gives CASTAGVEQFF.

The chain joins TRBV20-1 to TRBJ1-2; D gene uncertain. Germline CDR1 and CDR2: DFQATT and SNEGSKA (reference sequence). The ends were cut back, 5 bases at V and 8 bases at J, with 15 bases in the middle. This CDR3 has 12 amino acids. Here the CDR3 DNA reads TGCAGTGCTTCGGCCCCAACGGGAGGCTACACCTTC. Its protein is CSASAPTGGYTF.

V and J are TRBV25-1 and TRBJ2-5; TRBD2 might be the D (5 bases). Deletions cut 1 base from V and 5 bases from J, with 14 bases between. The CDR3 runs 15 residues. Per the germline V gene, CDR1 is MGHDK and CDR2 is SYGVNS. The CDR3 region has the DNA TGTGCCAGCAGTGAATTTAAGGGAGAGGAGGAGACCCAGTACTTC. It yields the protein CASSEFKGEEETQYF.